This T cell receptor (beta chain) appears in the sequencing data of a study of blood T cell repertoires in COVID-19. This table comes from immunoSEQ multiplex PCR, and its TCRdb copy is limited to in-frame clones, with some not included. The sample has around 270,000 clones, roughly 80% seen once; the top ten hold 15% to 18%. The V end lost 6 bases, the J end lost 4 bases, and 19 bases lay between the germline ends. CDR1 is SNHLY and CDR2 is FYNNEI in the germline V gene. The CDR3 is 16 residues long. The TCR was taken from a person aged 65 to 85 with COVID-19, enrolled during active disease. The sample taken for sequencing was peripheral blood. This chain links TRBV2 with TRBJ2-1, with a weak D call TRBD2 (6 bases). CDR3 sequence (DNA): TGTGCCAGCAGGGGGACTCTCGTCCGGGCATACAATGAGCAGTTCTTC. It codes for CASRGTLVRAYNEQFF.